Each of the 31 T cell receptor beta chains below was sequenced from the same sample in a study of T cell changes during pregnancy in multiple sclerosis. Method: immunoSEQ multiplex PCR; TCRdb's copy keeps in-frame clones and lacks some. This table has roughly 40,000 clones, approximately 91% appearing once. The sample here was CD4+ T cells from peripheral blood mononuclear cells, taken before pregnancy. Receptor source: a female donor with multiple sclerosis, enrolled in a pregnancy study.

The rearrangement uses TRBV11-1 and TRBJ1-6; D is possibly TRBD1 (5 bases). V was shortened by 5 bases and J by 8 bases, with 10 bases between the two germline ends. Germline V gene sequence: CDR1 SGHAT, CDR2 FQDESV (reference sequence). The CDR3 contains 13 residues. The CDR3 is CASSRVGDSPLHF. The CDR3 region has the DNA TGTGCCAGCAGCAGGGTAGGGGATTCACCCCTCCACTTT.

The chain links TRBV25-1 to TRBJ1-1; 7 bases are a match to TRBD1. This CDR3 comprises 14 residues. Germline trimming cut 4 bases from V and 11 bases from J; bases unmatched to any gene: 13. The V gene's germline CDR1 is MGHDK and CDR2 SYGVNS. CDR3 DNA: TGTGCCAGCAGTGCCTACAGGGGAGAGGATAGGGCTTTCTTT. Amino acid sequence: CASSAYRGEDRAFF.

The rearrangement joins TRBV14 to TRBJ2-7, with D perhaps matching TRBD1 (5 bases). Trimming cost V 0 bases and J 1 base, with 10 bases left between them. Germline V gene data show CDR1 as SGHDN and CDR2 as FVKESK. There are 15 residues in the CDR3. The CDR3 is CASSQDWGPSYEQYF. As DNA, the CDR3 is TGTGCCAGCAGCCAAGATTGGGGCCCTTCCTACGAGCAGTACTTC.

This sequence joins TRBV30 and TRBJ1-2; D is perhaps TRBD1 (5 bases). The CDR3 length is 12 residues. Germline V CDR1 and CDR2: GTSNPN, SVGIG (reference sequence). Deletions cut 0 bases from V and 8 bases from J, with 10 bases between. CDR3 sequence: CAWSVSRAGYTF. The CDR3 nucleotides read TGTGCCTGGAGTGTATCCAGGGCCGGCTACACCTTC.

This rearrangement joins TRBV18 to TRBJ1-2; D is unresolved. Trimming pared 3 bases from V and 0 bases from J, leaving 14 bases between. The CDR3 length is 16 residues. Per germline, CDR1 KGHSH and CDR2 LQKENI. CDR3 in DNA: TGTGCCAGCTCACCCGGGAGTGGCAGAGCTAACTATGGCTACACCTTC. It is translated as CASSPGSGRANYGYTF.

DNA for the CDR3: TGTGCCTTCCGGGACAGGGGCGCAGATACGCAGTATTTT. This gives the protein CAFRDRGADTQYF. The chain combines TRBV30 with TRBJ2-3; 10 bases fit TRBD1. The CDR3 extends over 13 amino acids. Germline V lookup: CDR1 GTSNPN, CDR2 SVGIG (reference sequence). J gave up 4 bases and V 7 bases, and 5 bases lay outside the gene matches.

The CDR3 DNA follows: TGTGCCAGCGGTCTCGGGGAAAGCTATGGCTACACCTTC. This gives the protein CASGLGESYGYTF. The V call is TRBV18, the J call TRBJ1-2; D unresolved. Trimming stripped 8 bases from V and 4 bases from J, with 14 bases between. The CDR3 sequence is 13 residues long. CDR1 is KGHSH, CDR2 LQKENI, per germline.

The rearrangement uses TRBV7-3 and TRBJ1-5, with D perhaps TRBD1 (6 bases). Germline CDR1 is SGHTA and CDR2 is FQGTGA. V was shortened by 2 bases and J by 7 bases, with 12 bases between the two germline ends. CDR3 size: 14 residues. The CDR3 region is CASSLRPGVQPQHF. Written as DNA, the CDR3 is TGTGCCAGCAGCTTACGTCCAGGGGTCCAGCCCCAGCATTTT.

The rearrangement joins TRBV18 to TRBJ1-1; perhaps TRBD1 as D (5 bases). V gave up 3 bases and J gave up 6 bases, with 11 bases separating them. The CDR3 is 13 amino acids. The V gene's germline CDR1 is KGHSH and CDR2 LQKENI. CDR3 nucleotides: TGTGCCAGCTCACCCCAGGGTTGGGCTGAAGCTTTCTTT. Its translation is CASSPQGWAEAFF.

The V gene is TRBV7-3, the J gene TRBJ1-1; no clear D. Trimming cost V 5 bases and J 0 bases, with 7 bases left between them. The CDR3 is 13 residues long. Germline V gene lookup returns CDR1 SGHTA and CDR2 FQGTGA. The CDR3 DNA is TGTGCCAGCAGCCCGGGATTGAACACTGAAGCTTTCTTT. This gives the protein CASSPGLNTEAFF.

The chain employs TRBV5-4 and TRBJ2-7; 10 positions agree with TRBD1. The CDR3 covers 15 residues. Germline V gene sequence: CDR1 SGHNT, CDR2 YYREEE (reference sequence). The trim removed 4 bases at V and 2 bases at J, leaving 6 bases unmatched. CDR3 in DNA: TGTGCCAGCAGCCAGAGGGGACAGGGGACCTACGAGCAGTACTTC. It is translated as CASSQRGQGTYEQYF.

This chain uses TRBV7-9 with TRBJ1-1, with D possibly matching TRBD1 (5 bases). CDR3 size: 14 residues. The ends were cut back, 1 base at V and 2 bases at J, with 8 bases in the middle. The germline V gene encodes CDR1 SEHNR and CDR2 FQNEAQ (reference sequence). The CDR3 DNA is TGTGCCAGCAGCTTAGGACAGATCAACACTGAAGCTTTCTTT. It codes for CASSLGQINTEAFF.

CDR3 DNA sequence: TGTGCCAGCAGTACCGGACAGAACCTTGAAGCTTTCTTT. It specifies CASSTGQNLEAFF. The rearrangement links TRBV2 to TRBJ1-1, with a tentative D call TRBD1 (6 bases). This CDR3 is built from 13 residues. Germline V CDR1 and CDR2: SNHLY, FYNNEI. The V and J ends lost 5 bases and 7 bases respectively, with 14 bases between them.

This chain uses TRBV2 with TRBJ1-2, with a possible D match to TRBD1 (5 bases). Germline V gene lookup returns CDR1 SNHLY and CDR2 FYNNEI. Trimming shortened V by 7 bases and J by 3 bases, and 12 bases separated the two germline ends. The CDR3 loop spans 13 amino acids. This chain's CDR3 is CASNGGGDYGYTF. The CDR3 nucleotides read TGTGCCAGCAATGGCGGGGGGGACTATGGCTACACCTTC.

V is TRBV19 and J is TRBJ2-3; no reliable D call. The V and J ends lost 6 bases and 5 bases respectively, with 18 bases between them. Per the germline V gene, CDR1 is LNHDA and CDR2 is SQIVND (reference sequence). The CDR3 covers 15 residues. CDR3 coding DNA: TGTGCCAGTAGCCGAGTGCTAGTATTGATAGATACGCAGTATTTT. Translated, it gives CASSRVLVLIDTQYF.

This chain connects TRBV18 to TRBJ1-3; D is possibly TRBD1 (5 bases). CDR1 and CDR2 (germline): KGHSH, LQKENI. The CDR3 consists of 15 residues. Trimming took 0 bases from V and 3 from J, leaving 9 bases between them. CDR3 protein: CASSPPGQSGNTIYF. The CDR3 region has the DNA TGTGCCAGCTCACCACCGGGGCAGAGTGGAAACACCATATATTTT.

V usage is TRBV19 and J usage is TRBJ1-1, with 10 bases matching TRBD1. From germline, CDR1 is LNHDA and CDR2 SQIVND (reference sequence). The trim removed 6 bases at V and 4 bases at J, leaving 8 bases unmatched. This CDR3 is 15 amino acids long. The CDR3: CASRLRQGASTEAFF. The CDR3 DNA is TGTGCCAGTAGACTAAGACAGGGGGCTAGCACTGAAGCTTTCTTT.

The chain carries TRBV4-3 and TRBJ2-2; a possible D gene is TRBD2 (6 bases). CDR1 LGHNA and CDR2 YSLEER come from the germline V gene. This CDR3 has 14 residues. Deletions cut 3 bases from V and 4 bases from J, with 9 bases between. CDR3 DNA: TGCGCCAGCAGCCAGGTGGGGGGCACCGGGGAGCTGTTTTTT. Encoded protein: CASSQVGGTGELFF.

The chain combines TRBV19 with TRBJ2-1; 11 nucleotides align to TRBD1. CDR1 is LNHDA, CDR2 SQIVND, per germline (reference sequence). The J segment lost 7 bases and the V segment lost 0 bases, leaving 8 bases of the junction unmatched. The CDR3 consists of 17 residues. The CDR3 bases are TGTGCCAGTAGTATAGATAGGAGGGGGACAGGGGGAAATGAGCAGTTCTTC. As protein: CASSIDRRGTGGNEQFF. The full variable domain, in which reference TRBV19 and TRBJ2-1 provide the parts outside the CDR3, is DGGITQSPKYLFRKEGQNVTLSCEQNLNHDAMYWYRQDPGQGLRLIYYSQIVNDFQKGDIAEGYSVSREKKESFPLTVTSAQKNPTAFYLCASSIDRRGTGGNEQFFGPGTRLTVL.

V usage is TRBV9 and J usage is TRBJ1-5; 7 bases are shared with TRBD1. This CDR3 is 14 amino acids long. Germline CDR1 SGDLS, CDR2 YYNGEE. V lost 5 bases and J lost 3; bases outside the gene matches: 5. CDR3 protein: CASSNDRANQPQHF. For the CDR3, the DNA is TGTGCCAGCAGTAACGACAGGGCCAATCAGCCCCAGCATTTT.

V is TRBV7-3 and J is TRBJ1-6; 9 bases are a match to TRBD1. The CDR3 extends over 13 amino acids. The germline CDR1 and CDR2 sequences are SGHTA and FQGTGA. The V segment lost 2 bases and the J segment 18 bases; nucleotides outside the gene matches: 8. The CDR3 here is CASSLDRGMDPHF. The CDR3 DNA sequence: TGTGCCAGCAGCTTAGACAGGGGGATGGATCCCCACTTT.

V usage is TRBV9 and J usage is TRBJ2-7; 7 bases match TRBD1. After removal of 5 bases from V and 7 bases from J, the junction contained 9 bases not matched to a gene. Per the germline V gene, CDR1 is SGDLS and CDR2 is YYNGEE. The CDR3 length is 13 residues. The CDR3 DNA reads TGTGCCAGCAGTGGAAAACAGGGGACAGAGCAGTACTTC. Translated: CASSGKQGTEQYF.

J is TRBJ1-1 and V is TRBV5-1, with no clear D. The CDR3 runs to 15 residues. Germline loops: CDR1 SGHRS, CDR2 YFSETQ. V lost 0 bases and J 4 bases, leaving 13 bases between the germline ends. The CDR3 region has the DNA TGCGCCAGCAGCTTGGAGGAGGGTGTGATCACTGAAGCTTTCTTT. This gives the protein CASSLEEGVITEAFF. The full variable domain, completed using reference TRBV5-1 and TRBJ1-1, is KAGVTQTPRYLIKTRGQQVTLSCSPISGHRSVSWYQQTPGQGLQFLFEYFSETQRNKGNFPGRFSGRQFSNSRSEMNVSTLELGDSALYLCASSLEEGVITEAFFGQGTRLTVV.

The chain is built from TRBV27 and TRBJ2-3, with 10 nucleotides matching TRBD2. Germline V lookup: CDR1 MNHEY, CDR2 SMNVEV (reference sequence). The CDR3 sequence is 17 residues long. Trimming took 6 bases from V and 2 from J; bases not matched to a gene: 11. This CDR3 is CASSRGLATTITDTQYF. The DNA for the CDR3 is TGTGCCAGCAGCCGGGGACTAGCGACGACTATCACAGATACGCAGTATTTT.

The V call is TRBV6-1, the J call TRBJ1-1; 7 nucleotides agree with TRBD1. J gave up 0 bases and V 4 bases, and 2 bases lay outside the gene matches. CDR3 size: 14 residues. Germline V CDR1 and CDR2: MNHNS, SASEGT. The CDR3 loop is CASSAGTVNTEAFF. CDR3 bases: TGTGCCAGCAGTGCCGGGACAGTGAACACTGAAGCTTTCTTT.

This clone appeared a single time. J is TRBJ2-7 and V is TRBV4-3; no definite D call. The CDR3 runs 13 residues. The V end lost 0 bases, the J end lost 2 bases, and 5 bases lay between the germline ends. Germline V lookup: CDR1 LGHNA, CDR2 YSLEER. The CDR3 nucleotides read TGCGCCAGCAGCCAAGATACGGCCTACGAGCAGTACTTC. This sequence encodes CASSQDTAYEQYF.

The rearrangement links TRBV5-4 to TRBJ2-1; 8 bases are a match to TRBD2. Germline lookup yields CDR1 SGHNT and CDR2 YYREEE (reference sequence). After removal of 0 bases from V and 3 bases from J, the junction contained 2 bases not matched to a gene. CDR3 length equals 15 residues. The CDR3 DNA reads TGTGCCAGCAGCTTGGCGGGGGGGCTCTACAATGAGCAGTTCTTC. It codes for CASSLAGGLYNEQFF.

The chain uses TRBV19 and TRBJ1-4; 7 bases line up with TRBD1. This CDR3 is 16 amino acids long. Germline V gives CDR1 LNHDA, CDR2 SQIVND (reference sequence). Losses at the gene ends were 6 bases for V and 8 bases for J; bases not matched to a gene: 15. This chain's CDR3 is CASSPPEGRGNEKLFF. CDR3 bases: TGTGCCAGTAGCCCCCCCGAGGGCAGGGGGAACGAAAAACTGTTTTTT.

This rearrangement joins TRBV7-2 to TRBJ2-3; possible D gene TRBD2, 7 bases. Looked up from germline, CDR1 is SGHTA and CDR2 is FQGNSA. Trimming removed 3 bases at V and 2 bases at J, with 21 bases between. This CDR3 is built from 18 residues. CDR3 residues: CASSFTAGGRAATDTQYF. For the CDR3, the DNA is TGTGCCAGCAGCTTCACCGCCGGGGGGCGGGCCGCCACAGATACGCAGTATTTT. The entire variable domain, with the rest obtained from reference TRBV7-2 and TRBJ2-3, is as follows: GAGVSQSPSNKVTEKGKDVELRCDPISGHTALYWYRQSLGQGLEFLIYFQGNSAPDKSGLPSDRFSAERTGGSVSTLTIQRTQQEDSAVYLCASSFTAGGRAATDTQYFGPGTRLTVL.

CDR3 sequence: CASSYDQGAHYGYTF. The CDR3 DNA reads as TGTGCCAGCAGTTACGATCAGGGGGCTCACTATGGCTACACCTTC. The chain couples TRBV6-6 to TRBJ1-2; TRBD1 agrees at 8 bases. The germline V gene encodes CDR1 MNHNY and CDR2 SVGAGI (reference sequence). The length of the CDR3 is 15 residues. The junction had 5 bases not matched to a gene; V was cut back by 2 bases and J by 3 bases.

V and J are TRBV6-5 and TRBJ2-5; D ambiguous. The CDR3 consists of 14 residues. V was cut by 4 bases and J by 5 bases, with 14 bases left in between. Germline values: CDR1 MNHEY, CDR2 SVGAGI. CDR3 sequence (DNA): TGTGCCAGCAGTTTCCAGGAACGCTCTGAGACCCAGTACTTC. Protein product: CASSFQERSETQYF.